The TCR beta chain under discussion was sequenced for a study of CD8+CD57+ T cells in acquired aplastic anemia. Study-wide context: Sorted CD4+ and CD8+ cells yielded DNA averaging around 3.2 ug.

The CDR3 spans 14 residues. The germline V and J ends were trimmed by 3 bases and 0 bases, with 9 bases remaining between them. Germline V gives CDR1 SNHLY, CDR2 FYNNEI. Genomic DNA acted as the template from which TCR beta VDJ combination and CDR3 sequence profiling were carried out. TCRdb reanalysed the reads using MiXCR and keeps one entry per CDR3 protein. The repertoire includes some 180,000 distinct CDR3 sequences, 63% of them detected once, and about two fifths sits in the top ten. Concerning this clonotype itself: As yet, its antigen is unknown.

Patients chosen for sequencing had shown CD8+CD57+ cell expansion by flow cytometry. Patients, without exception, had severe acquired aplastic anemia. Each patient gave a blood sample that was collected before any therapy had been received. Notes on the study in general: Statistical testing detected no significant gap in CD8+ Simpson's diversity between patients and controls.

The chain has TRBV2 and TRBJ2-7; D possibly corresponds to TRBD2 (6 bases). The sample taken for sequencing was sorted CD4+, CD8+, or CD8+CD57+ T cells (not recorded which) from PBMCs. The sequence was collected from a human donor with aplastic anemia. DNA for the CDR3: TGTGCCAGCAGTGAGGAGGGGAGCTCCTACGAGCAGTACTTC. This encodes CASSEEGSSYEQYF.